The rows below give T cell receptor beta chains drawn from one sample of a study of graft-versus-host responses after intestinal transplantation. Their antigens remain unidentified. Here immunoSEQ multiplex PCR was the method, and the copy in TCRdb shows in-frame clones only, minus some. The table lists about 130,000 clones, approximately 90% of them singletons. The sample consisted of unstimulated CD4+ T cells sorted from spleen or lymph node cells, taken before intestinal transplant. The receptors shown here come from a human donor who received an intestinal transplant. CDR3s include the opening cysteine and the closing phenylalanine or tryptophan. A D gene is named only where the DNA matches it firmly. Part of the rows lack a size; the others show once, few, many or a class for expanded clones.

clone size,V gene,J gene,D gene,CDR3 protein,CDR3 DNA
NA,TRBV11-2,TRBJ2-1,NA,CASSLELHNEQFF,TGTGCCAGCAGCTTAGAACTCCACAATGAGCAGTTCTTC
NA,TRBV6-5,TRBJ2-7,NA,CASSYGTQAYEQYF,TGTGCCAGCAGTTATGGGACTCAGGCCTACGAGCAGTACTTC
NA,TRBV7-9,TRBJ2-5,TRBD2,CASSMASGGAPLQETQYF,TGTGCCAGCAGCATGGCTAGCGGGGGGGCCCCTCTACAAGAGACCCAGTACTTC
NA,TRBV18,TRBJ2-1,TRBD1,CASSPFRQGALDEQFF,TGTGCCAGCTCACCATTCCGGCAGGGGGCTCTCGATGAGCAGTTCTTC
NA,TRBV23-1,TRBJ1-1,NA,CASSQPDYF,TGCGCCAGCAGTCAACCGGACTATTTT
once,TRBV5-1,TRBJ1-2,NA,CASSLLGTGNGYTF,TGCGCCAGCAGCTTGCTCGGGACCGGCAATGGCTACACCTTC
NA,TRBV19,TRBJ2-5,NA,CASTSGQGIGGETQYF,NA
NA,TRBV27,TRBJ1-2,TRBD1,CASSGQGSYGYTF,TGTGCCAGCAGTGGACAGGGAAGCTATGGCTACACCTTC
NA,TRBV12-5,TRBJ1-2,NA,CASGLAPGGHGYTF,TGTGCTAGTGGTTTGGCTCCCGGGGGCCATGGCTACACCTTC
few,TRBV7-8,TRBJ2-7,TRBD2,CASSQSSGTSTLEQYF,TGTGCCAGCAGCCAATCTTCCGGGACTAGTACGCTCGAGCAGTACTTC
NA,TRBV9,TRBJ2-3,NA,CASSVSGRTDTQYF,TGTGCCAGCAGCGTGAGCGGCCGCACAGATACGCAGTATTTT
NA,TRBV12-5,TRBJ1-2,NA,CASGKLLWTDGNYGYTF,TGTGCTAGTGGGAAATTGTTATGGACAGACGGCAACTATGGCTACACCTTC
NA,TRBV11-1,TRBJ2-7,NA,CASSLQSSYEQYF,TGTGCCAGCAGCTTACAGAGCTCCTACGAGCAGTACTTC
NA,TRBV5-1,TRBJ1-5,TRBD1,CASSQQGDGNQPQHF,TGCGCCAGCAGCCAACAGGGGGACGGCAATCAGCCCCAGCATTTT
NA,TRBV2,TRBJ1-2,NA,CASSDTGERYGYTF,TGTGCCAGCAGTGATACGGGGGAGAGATATGGCTACACCTTC
NA,TRBV9,TRBJ1-3,NA,CASSVGADTAAGNTIYF,TGTGCCAGCAGCGTAGGGGCGGACACGGCCGCTGGAAACACCATATATTTT
NA,TRBV4-2,TRBJ1-2,TRBD1,CASSQDSVPDKTGVRNGYTF,TGTGCCAGCAGCCAAGATTCAGTCCCGGACAAGACAGGGGTAAGGAATGGCTACACCTTC
NA,TRBV2,TRBJ1-6,NA,CASSGRGSSYNSPLHF,TGTGCCAGCAGCGGGCGGGGAAGCTCCTATAATTCACCCCTCCACTTT
NA,TRBV7-2,TRBJ2-1,NA,CASSLGGLWEQFF,TGTGCCAGCAGCTTAGGCGGACTTTGGGAGCAGTTCTTC
NA,TRBV29-1,TRBJ2-1,TRBD1,CSGGGQGYEQFF,TGCAGCGGGGGGGGACAGGGTTATGAGCAGTTCTTC
NA,TRBV5-1,TRBJ2-7,NA,CASSLGPRDEQYF,TGCGCCAGCAGCTTGGGGCCGAGGGACGAGCAGTACTTC
NA,TRBV5-4,TRBJ2-4,TRBD1,CASSSGRDRGFHIQYF,TGTGCCAGCAGCTCGGGTAGGGACAGGGGCTTTCACATTCAGTACTTC
NA,TRBV27,TRBJ2-6,TRBD1,CASSSIQGGSSGANVLTF,TGTGCCAGCAGTTCAATACAGGGGGGCAGCTCTGGGGCCAACGTCCTGACTTTC
NA,TRBV6-1,TRBJ2-7,NA,CASSEYDSPLARPFSSYEQYF,TGTGCCAGCAGTGAATACGATAGCCCTTTAGCCCGGCCGTTTAGCTCCTACGAGCAGTACTTC
NA,TRBV30,TRBJ2-3,TRBD1,CAWRVGQGALTQYF,TGTGCCTGGAGGGTTGGGCAGGGGGCACTTACGCAGTATTTT
NA,TRBV5-6,TRBJ1-1,NA,CASSLVQGLNTEAFF,TGTGCCAGCAGCTTGGTTCAGGGACTGAACACTGAAGCTTTCTTT
NA,TRBV19,TRBJ2-7,NA,CASSTTGGNYEQYF,TGTGCCAGTAGTACTACCGGGGGCAACTACGAGCAGTACTTC
NA,TRBV10-2,TRBJ1-3,NA,CASSEQGTVAGNTIYF,TGCGCCAGCAGTGAGCAGGGTACGGTAGCTGGAAACACCATATATTTT
NA,TRBV18,TRBJ2-1,TRBD1,CASSPLGQNEQFF,TGTGCCAGCTCACCACTGGGACAGAATGAGCAGTTCTTC
NA,TRBV14,TRBJ2-2,TRBD1,CASSQSVRGRGTGELFF,TGTGCCAGCAGCCAGTCTGTCAGGGGGCGCGGCACCGGGGAGCTGTTTTTT
NA,TRBV9,TRBJ2-1,NA,CASSVAGTGSGNEQFF,TGTGCCAGCAGCGTAGCTGGCACAGGCAGCGGCAATGAGCAGTTCTTC
NA,TRBV5-1,TRBJ2-7,TRBD1,CASSSGTGGVYEQYF,TGCGCCAGCAGCTCTGGGACAGGGGGCGTCTACGAGCAGTACTTC